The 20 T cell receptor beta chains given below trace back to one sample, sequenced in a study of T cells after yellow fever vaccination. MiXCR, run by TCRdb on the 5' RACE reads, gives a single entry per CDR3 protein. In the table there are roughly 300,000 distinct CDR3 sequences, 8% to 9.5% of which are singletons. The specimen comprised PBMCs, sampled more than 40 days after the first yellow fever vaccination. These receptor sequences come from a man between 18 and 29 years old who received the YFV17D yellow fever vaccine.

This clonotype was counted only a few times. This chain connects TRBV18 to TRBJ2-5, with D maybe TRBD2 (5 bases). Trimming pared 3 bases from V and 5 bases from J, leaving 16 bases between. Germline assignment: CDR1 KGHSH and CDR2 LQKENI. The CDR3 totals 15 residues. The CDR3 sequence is CASSPQKGPGETQYF. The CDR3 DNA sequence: TGTGCCAGCTCACCCCAGAAGGGCCCGGGGGAGACCCAGTACTTC.

CDR3 DNA sequence: TGCAGTGCTAGCGGTTACGGGGCGATGAACACTGAAGCTTTCTTT. The encoded protein is CSASGYGAMNTEAFF. The V call is TRBV20-1, the J call TRBJ1-1; a possible D gene is TRBD1 (5 bases). The CDR3 contains 15 residues. The V end was cut by 3 bases, the J end by 0 bases, with 14 bases between. Germline CDR1 reads DFQATT; CDR2 reads SNEGSKA (reference sequence).

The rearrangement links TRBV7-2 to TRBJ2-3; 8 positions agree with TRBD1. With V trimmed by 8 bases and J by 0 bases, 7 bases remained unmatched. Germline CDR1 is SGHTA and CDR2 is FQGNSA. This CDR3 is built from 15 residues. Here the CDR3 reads CASGYRGTSTDTQYF. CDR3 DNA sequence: TGTGCCAGCGGATACAGGGGGACTAGCACAGATACGCAGTATTTT. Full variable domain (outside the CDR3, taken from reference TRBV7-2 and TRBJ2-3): GAGVSQSPSNKVTEKGKDVELRCDPISGHTALYWYRQSLGQGLEFLIYFQGNSAPDKSGLPSDRFSAERTGGSVSTLTIQRTQQEDSAVYLCASGYRGTSTDTQYFGPGTRLTVL.

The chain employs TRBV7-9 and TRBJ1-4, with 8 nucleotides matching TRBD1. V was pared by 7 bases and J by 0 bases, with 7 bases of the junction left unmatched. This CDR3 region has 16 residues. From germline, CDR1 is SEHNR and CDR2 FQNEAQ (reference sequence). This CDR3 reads CASTRQGNPTNEKLFF. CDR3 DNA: TGTGCCAGCACGCGACAGGGGAACCCAACTAATGAAAAACTGTTTTTT.

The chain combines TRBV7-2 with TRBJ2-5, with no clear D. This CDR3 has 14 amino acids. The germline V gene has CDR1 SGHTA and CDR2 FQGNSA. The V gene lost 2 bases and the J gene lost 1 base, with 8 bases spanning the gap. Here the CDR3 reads CASSLTSFQETQYF. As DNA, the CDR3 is TGTGCCAGCAGCTTAACCAGCTTCCAAGAGACCCAGTACTTC.

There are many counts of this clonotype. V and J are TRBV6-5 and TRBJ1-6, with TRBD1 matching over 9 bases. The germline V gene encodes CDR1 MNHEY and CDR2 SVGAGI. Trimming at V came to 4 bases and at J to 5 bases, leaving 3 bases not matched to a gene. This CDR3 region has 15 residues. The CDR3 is CASSSGQGHNSPLHF. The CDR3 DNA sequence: TGTGCCAGCAGTTCGGGACAGGGTCATAATTCACCCCTCCACTTT.

The CDR3 region has the DNA TGTGCCAGCAGCGCCTCCAGGGGTTATGGCGGAAACACCATATATTTT. Translating gives CASSASRGYGGNTIYF. The chain combines TRBV7-9 with TRBJ1-3; possibly TRBD1 for D (6 bases). The V gene lost 5 bases and the J gene lost 4 bases, with 18 bases spanning the gap. The CDR3 totals 16 residues. Germline CDR1 SEHNR, CDR2 FQNEAQ (reference sequence).

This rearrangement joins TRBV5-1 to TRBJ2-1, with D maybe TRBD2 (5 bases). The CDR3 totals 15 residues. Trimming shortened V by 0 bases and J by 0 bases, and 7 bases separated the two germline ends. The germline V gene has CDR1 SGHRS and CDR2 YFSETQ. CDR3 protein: CASSLDGDSYNEQFF. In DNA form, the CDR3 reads TGCGCCAGCAGCTTGGACGGGGACTCCTACAATGAGCAGTTCTTC.

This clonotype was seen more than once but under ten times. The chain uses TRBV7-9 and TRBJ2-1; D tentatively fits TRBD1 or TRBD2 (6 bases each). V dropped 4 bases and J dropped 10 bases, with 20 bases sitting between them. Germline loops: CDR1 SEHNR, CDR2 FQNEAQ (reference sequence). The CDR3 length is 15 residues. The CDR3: CASSSRGGGPREQFF. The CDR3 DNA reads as TGTGCCAGCAGCTCACGAGGGGGAGGCCCCAGAGAGCAGTTCTTC.

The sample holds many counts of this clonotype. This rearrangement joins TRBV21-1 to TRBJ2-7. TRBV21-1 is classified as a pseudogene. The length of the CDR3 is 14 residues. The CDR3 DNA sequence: TGTGCCAGCAGCAAGGACGAGGGCTCCTACGAGCAGTACTTC. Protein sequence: CASSKDEGSYEQYF.

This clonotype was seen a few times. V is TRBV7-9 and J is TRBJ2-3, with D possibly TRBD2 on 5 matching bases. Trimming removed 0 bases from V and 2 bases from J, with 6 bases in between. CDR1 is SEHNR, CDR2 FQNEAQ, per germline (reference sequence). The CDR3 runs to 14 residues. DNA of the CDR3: TGTGCCAGCAGCTTAGCGACTACCACAGATACGCAGTATTTT. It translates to CASSLATTTDTQYF.

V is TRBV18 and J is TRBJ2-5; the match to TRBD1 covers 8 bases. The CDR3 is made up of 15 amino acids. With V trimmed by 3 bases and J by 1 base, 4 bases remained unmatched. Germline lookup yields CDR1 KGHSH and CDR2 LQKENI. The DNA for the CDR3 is TGTGCCAGCTCACCGACGACAGGGGCCCAAGAGACCCAGTACTTC. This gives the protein CASSPTTGAQETQYF.

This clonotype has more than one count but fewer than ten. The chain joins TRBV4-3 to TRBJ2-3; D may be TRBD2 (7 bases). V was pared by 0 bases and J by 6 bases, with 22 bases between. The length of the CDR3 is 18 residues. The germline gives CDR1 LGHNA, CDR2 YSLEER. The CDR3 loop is CASSQESLRGGPLDTQYF. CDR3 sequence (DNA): TGCGCCAGCAGCCAAGAGTCTCTGAGGGGGGGCCCACTCGATACGCAGTATTTT.

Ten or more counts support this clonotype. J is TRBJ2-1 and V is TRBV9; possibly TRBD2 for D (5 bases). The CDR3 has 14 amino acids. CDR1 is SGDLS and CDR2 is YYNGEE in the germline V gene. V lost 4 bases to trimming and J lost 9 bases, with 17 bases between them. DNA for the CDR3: TGTGCCAGCAGCCCCCCCCTGGCGGGCAGTGAGCAGTTCTTC. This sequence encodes CASSPPLAGSEQFF.

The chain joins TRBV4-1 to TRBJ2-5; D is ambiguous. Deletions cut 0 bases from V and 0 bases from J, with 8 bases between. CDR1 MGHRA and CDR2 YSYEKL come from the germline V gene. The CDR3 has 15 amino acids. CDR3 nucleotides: TGCGCCAGCAGCCAAGATATCGGTGACCAAGAGACCCAGTACTTC. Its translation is CASSQDIGDQETQYF.

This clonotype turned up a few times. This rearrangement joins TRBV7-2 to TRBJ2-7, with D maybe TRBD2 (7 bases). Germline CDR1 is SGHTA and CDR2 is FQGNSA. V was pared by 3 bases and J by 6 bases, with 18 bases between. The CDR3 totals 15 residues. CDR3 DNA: TGTGCCAGCAGCTTGGGGCTGGCGGGGGCGGGCGAGCAGTACTTC. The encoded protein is CASSLGLAGAGEQYF.

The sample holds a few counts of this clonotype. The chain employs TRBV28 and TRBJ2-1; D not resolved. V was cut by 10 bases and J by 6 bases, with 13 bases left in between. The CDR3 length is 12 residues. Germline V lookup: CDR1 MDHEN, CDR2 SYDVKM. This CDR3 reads CATRSDGNEQFF. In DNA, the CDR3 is TGTGCCACCAGATCGGACGGCAATGAGCAGTTCTTC.

This chain's CDR3 is CASSEAQETQYF. The DNA for the CDR3 is TGCGCCAGCAGCGAGGCGCAAGAGACCCAGTACTTC. J is TRBJ2-5 and V is TRBV5-1; D is unclear. Germline V CDR1 and CDR2: SGHRS, YFSETQ. This CDR3 has 12 residues. The V end lost 4 bases, the J end lost 2 bases, and 6 bases lay between the germline ends.

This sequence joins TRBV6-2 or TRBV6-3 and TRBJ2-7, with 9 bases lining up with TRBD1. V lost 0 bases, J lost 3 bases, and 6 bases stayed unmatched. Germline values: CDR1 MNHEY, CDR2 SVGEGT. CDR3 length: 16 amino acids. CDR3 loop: CASSYSTGTGSYEQYV. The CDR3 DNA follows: TGTGCCAGCAGTTACTCGACTGGGACAGGGAGCTACGAGCAGTACGTC.

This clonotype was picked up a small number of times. CDR3 sequence: CASSQTSQALGAYNSPLHF. The CDR3 region has the DNA TGCGCCAGCAGCCAAACCTCACAGGCACTCGGAGCCTATAATTCACCCCTCCACTTT. The rearrangement links TRBV4-1 to TRBJ1-6, with a possible D match to TRBD1 (5 bases). The germline CDR1 and CDR2 sequences are MGHRA and YSYEKL. The CDR3 totals 19 residues. Trimming shortened V by 2 bases and J by 2 bases, and 19 bases separated the two germline ends.